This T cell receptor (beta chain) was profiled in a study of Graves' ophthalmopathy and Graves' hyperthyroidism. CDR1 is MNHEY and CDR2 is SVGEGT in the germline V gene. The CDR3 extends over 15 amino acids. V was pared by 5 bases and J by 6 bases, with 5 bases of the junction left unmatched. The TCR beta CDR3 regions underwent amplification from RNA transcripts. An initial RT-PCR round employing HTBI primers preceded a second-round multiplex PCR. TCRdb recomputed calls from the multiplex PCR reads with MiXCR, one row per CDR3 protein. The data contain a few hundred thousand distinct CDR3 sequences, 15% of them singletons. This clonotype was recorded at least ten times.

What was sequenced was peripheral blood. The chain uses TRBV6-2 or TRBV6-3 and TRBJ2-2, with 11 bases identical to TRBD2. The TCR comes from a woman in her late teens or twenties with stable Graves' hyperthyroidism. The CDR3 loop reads CASSRLAGRAGELFF. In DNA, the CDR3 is TGTGCCAGCAGTCGACTAGCGGGGAGGGCCGGGGAGCTGTTTTTT.